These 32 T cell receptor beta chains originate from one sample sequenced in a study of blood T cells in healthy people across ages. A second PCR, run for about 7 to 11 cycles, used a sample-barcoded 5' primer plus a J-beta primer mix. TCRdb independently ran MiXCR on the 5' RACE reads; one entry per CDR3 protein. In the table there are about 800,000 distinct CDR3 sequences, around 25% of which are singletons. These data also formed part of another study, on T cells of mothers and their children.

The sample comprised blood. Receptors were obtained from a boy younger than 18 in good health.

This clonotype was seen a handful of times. CDR3 in DNA: TGTGCCAGCAGTACCACCCCCAGCTCTAGTGAAAAACTGTTTTTT. The encoded protein is CASSTTPSSSEKLFF. The chain combines TRBV7-2 with TRBJ1-4; D is undetermined. Germline CDR1 reads SGHTA; CDR2 reads FQGNSA. V gave up 6 bases and J gave up 7 bases, with 18 bases separating them. The length of the CDR3 is 15 residues.

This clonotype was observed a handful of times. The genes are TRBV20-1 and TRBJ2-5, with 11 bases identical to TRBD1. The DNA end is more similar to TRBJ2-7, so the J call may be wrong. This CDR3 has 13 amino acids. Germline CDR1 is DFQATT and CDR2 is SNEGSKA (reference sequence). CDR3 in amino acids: CSAGQGAYYEQYF. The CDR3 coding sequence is TGCAGTGCAGGACAGGGGGCCTACTACGAGCAGTACTTC.

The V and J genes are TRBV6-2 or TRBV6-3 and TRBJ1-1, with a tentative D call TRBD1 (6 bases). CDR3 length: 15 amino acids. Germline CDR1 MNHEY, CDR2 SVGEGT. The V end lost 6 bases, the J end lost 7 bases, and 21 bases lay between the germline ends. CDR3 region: CASRSYRVGGVEAFF. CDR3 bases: TGTGCCAGCAGATCCTACAGGGTGGGAGGCGTTGAAGCTTTCTTT.

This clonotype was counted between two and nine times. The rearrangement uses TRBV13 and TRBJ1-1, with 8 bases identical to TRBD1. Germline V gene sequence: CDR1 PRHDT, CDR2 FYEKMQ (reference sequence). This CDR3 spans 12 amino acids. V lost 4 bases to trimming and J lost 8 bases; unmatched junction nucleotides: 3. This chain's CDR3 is CASSSWTGEAFF. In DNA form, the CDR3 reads TGTGCCAGCAGCTCATGGACAGGGGAAGCTTTCTTT.

This CDR3 is CASSSSTWTGANVLTF. Written as DNA, the CDR3 is TGTGCCAGCAGCTCGTCTACATGGACAGGGGCCAACGTCCTGACTTTC. The chain links TRBV7-8 to TRBJ2-6, with a possible D match to TRBD1 (5 bases). This CDR3 contains 16 residues. The V gene's germline CDR1 is SGHVS and CDR2 FQNEAQ. Trimming took 4 bases from V and 4 from J, leaving 14 bases between them.

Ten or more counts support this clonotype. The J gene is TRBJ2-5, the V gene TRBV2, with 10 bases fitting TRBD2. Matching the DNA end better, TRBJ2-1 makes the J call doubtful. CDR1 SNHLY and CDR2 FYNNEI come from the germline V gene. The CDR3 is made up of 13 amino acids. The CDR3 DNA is TGTGCCAGCAGTGTGGAGCGGGAGGGCCGGCAGTTCTTC. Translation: CASSVEREGRQFF.

In nucleotides, the CDR3 is TGCGCCAGCAGCCCGGCAGCGACTAGCGGGGGAGAGACCCAGTACTTC. It translates to CASSPAATSGGETQYF. This chain uses TRBV5-1 with TRBJ2-5; 12 nucleotides match TRBD2. Unmatched junction bases numbered 8, after V lost 4 bases and J lost 4 bases. This CDR3 contains 16 residues. Germline CDR1 reads SGHRS; CDR2 reads YFSETQ.

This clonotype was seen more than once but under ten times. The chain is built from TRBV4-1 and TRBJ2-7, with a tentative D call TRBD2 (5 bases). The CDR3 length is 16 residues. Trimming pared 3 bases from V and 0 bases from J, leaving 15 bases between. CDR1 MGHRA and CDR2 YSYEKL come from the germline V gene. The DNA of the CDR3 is TGCGCCAGCAGCCAGAGGGAACCAGGAGGCTCCTACGAGCAGTACTTC. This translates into CASSQREPGGSYEQYF.

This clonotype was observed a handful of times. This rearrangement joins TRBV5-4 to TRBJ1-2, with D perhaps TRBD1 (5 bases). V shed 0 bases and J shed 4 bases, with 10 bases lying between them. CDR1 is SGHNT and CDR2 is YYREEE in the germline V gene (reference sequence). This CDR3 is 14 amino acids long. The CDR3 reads CASSLELGTYGYTF. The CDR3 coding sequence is TGTGCCAGCAGCTTGGAACTCGGGACCTATGGCTACACCTTC.

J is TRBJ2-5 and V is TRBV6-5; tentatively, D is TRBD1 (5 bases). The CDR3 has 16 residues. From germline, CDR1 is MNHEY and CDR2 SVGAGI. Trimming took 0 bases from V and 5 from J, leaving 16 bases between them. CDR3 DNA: TGTGCCAGCAGTTACTCTCGACAGACATCATTGGAGACCCAGTACTTC. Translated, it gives CASSYSRQTSLETQYF.

CDR3 loop: CASSLFLGTLNEQFF. Here the CDR3 DNA reads TGTGCCAGCAGCTTATTCCTTGGGACCTTGAATGAGCAGTTCTTC. This chain connects TRBV7-2 to TRBJ2-1; possibly TRBD1 or TRBD2 for D (5 bases each). Germline V CDR1 and CDR2: SGHTA, FQGNSA. CDR3 length equals 15 residues. The V gene lost 2 bases and the J gene lost 7 bases, with 15 bases spanning the gap.

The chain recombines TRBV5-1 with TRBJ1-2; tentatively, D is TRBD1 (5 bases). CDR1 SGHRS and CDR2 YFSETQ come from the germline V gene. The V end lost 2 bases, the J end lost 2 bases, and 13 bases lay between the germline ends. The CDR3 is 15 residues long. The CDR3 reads CASSFPPGTNYGYTF. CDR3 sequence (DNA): TGCGCCAGCAGCTTTCCCCCAGGGACCAACTATGGCTACACCTTC.

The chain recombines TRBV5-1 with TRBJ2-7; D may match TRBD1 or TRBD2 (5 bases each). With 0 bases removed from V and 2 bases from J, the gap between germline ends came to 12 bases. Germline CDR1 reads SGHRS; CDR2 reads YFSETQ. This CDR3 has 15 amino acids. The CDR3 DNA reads TGCGCCAGCAGCTTGGAGGGACGGGGAGCCTACGAGCAGTACTTC. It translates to CASSLEGRGAYEQYF.

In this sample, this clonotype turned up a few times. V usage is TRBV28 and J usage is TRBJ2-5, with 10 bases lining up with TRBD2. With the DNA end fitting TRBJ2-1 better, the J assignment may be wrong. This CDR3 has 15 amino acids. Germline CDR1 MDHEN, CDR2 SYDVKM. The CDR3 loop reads CASSPLAGGFNEQFF. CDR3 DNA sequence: TGTGCCAGCAGTCCGTTAGCGGGGGGCTTCAATGAGCAGTTCTTC.

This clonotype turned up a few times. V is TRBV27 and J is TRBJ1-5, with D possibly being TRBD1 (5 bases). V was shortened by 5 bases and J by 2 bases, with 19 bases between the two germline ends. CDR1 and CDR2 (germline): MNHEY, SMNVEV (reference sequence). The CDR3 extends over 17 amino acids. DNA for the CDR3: TGTGCCAGCAGTCCCTTGACAGACGGGCATGGCAATCAGCCCCAGCATTTT. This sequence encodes CASSPLTDGHGNQPQHF.

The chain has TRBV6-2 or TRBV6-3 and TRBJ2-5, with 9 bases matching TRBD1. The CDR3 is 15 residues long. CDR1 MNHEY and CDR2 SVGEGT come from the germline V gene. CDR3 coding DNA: TGTGTCTGCAGTTACTTTCCGGACAGGGGAGAGACCCAGTACTTC. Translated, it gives CVCSYFPDRGETQYF.

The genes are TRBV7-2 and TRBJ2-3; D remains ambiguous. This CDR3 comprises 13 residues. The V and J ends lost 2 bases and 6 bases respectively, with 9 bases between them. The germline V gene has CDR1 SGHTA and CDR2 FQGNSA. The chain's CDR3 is CASSLKAGDTQYF. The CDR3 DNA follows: TGTGCCAGCAGCTTAAAGGCTGGGGATACGCAGTATTTT.

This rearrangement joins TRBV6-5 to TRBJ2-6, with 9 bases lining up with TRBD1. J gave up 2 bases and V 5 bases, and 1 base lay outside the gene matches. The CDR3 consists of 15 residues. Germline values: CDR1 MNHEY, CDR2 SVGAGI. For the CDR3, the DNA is TGTGCCAGCAGTCGACAGGGGGCTGGGGCCAACGTCCTGACTTTC. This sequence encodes CASSRQGAGANVLTF.

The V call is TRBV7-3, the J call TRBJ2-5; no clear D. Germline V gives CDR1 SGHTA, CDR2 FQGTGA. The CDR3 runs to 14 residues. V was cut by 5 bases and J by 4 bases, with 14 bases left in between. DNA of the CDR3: TGTGCCAGCAGCACCGATGGGTTTGGAGAGACCCAGTACTTC. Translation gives CASSTDGFGETQYF.

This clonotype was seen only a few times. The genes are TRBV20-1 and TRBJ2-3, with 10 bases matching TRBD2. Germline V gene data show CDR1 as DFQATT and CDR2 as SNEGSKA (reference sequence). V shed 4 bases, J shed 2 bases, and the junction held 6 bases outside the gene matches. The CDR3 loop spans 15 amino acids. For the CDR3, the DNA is TGCAGTGCTACTTGGACTAGCGGATCCACAGATACGCAGTATTTT. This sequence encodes CSATWTSGSTDTQYF.

The CDR3 reads CASSYSNVEGDEQFF. CDR3 nucleotide sequence: TGTGCCAGCAGTTACTCGAACGTTGAGGGTGATGAGCAGTTCTTC. The chain couples TRBV6-6 to TRBJ2-1; D might be TRBD2 (5 bases). The germline V and J ends were trimmed by 0 bases and 8 bases, with 14 bases remaining between them. CDR3 length: 15 residues. Germline V CDR1 and CDR2: MNHNY, SVGAGI (reference sequence).

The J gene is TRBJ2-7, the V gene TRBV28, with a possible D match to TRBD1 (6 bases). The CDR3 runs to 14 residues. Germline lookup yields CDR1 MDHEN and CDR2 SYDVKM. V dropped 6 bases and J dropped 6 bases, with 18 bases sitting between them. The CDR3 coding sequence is TGTGCCAGCAGCATAACAGGGCTCGTAGCCGAGCAGTACTTC. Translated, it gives CASSITGLVAEQYF.

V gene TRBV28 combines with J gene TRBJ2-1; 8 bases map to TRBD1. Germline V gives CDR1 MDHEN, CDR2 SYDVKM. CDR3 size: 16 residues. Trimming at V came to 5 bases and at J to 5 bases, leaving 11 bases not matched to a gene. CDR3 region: CASSPYVRQGNNEQFF. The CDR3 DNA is TGTGCCAGCAGTCCGTACGTGAGACAGGGGAACAATGAGCAGTTCTTC.

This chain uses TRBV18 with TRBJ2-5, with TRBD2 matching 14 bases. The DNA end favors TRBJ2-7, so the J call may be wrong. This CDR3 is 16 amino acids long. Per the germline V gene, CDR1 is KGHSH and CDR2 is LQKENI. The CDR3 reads CASSPTSGRAGNEQYF. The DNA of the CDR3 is TGTGCCAGCTCACCGACTAGCGGGAGGGCTGGGAACGAGCAGTACTTC.

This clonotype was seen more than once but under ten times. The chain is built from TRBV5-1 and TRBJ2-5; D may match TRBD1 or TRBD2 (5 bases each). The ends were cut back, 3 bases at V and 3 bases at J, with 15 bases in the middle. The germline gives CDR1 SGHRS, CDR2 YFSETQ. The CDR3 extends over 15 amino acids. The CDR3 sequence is CASSSIPGPEETQYF. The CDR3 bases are TGCGCCAGCAGCTCGATACCGGGGCCTGAAGAGACCCAGTACTTC. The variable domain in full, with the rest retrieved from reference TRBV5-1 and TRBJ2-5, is KAGVTQTPRYLIKTRGQQVTLSCSPISGHRSVSWYQQTPGQGLQFLFEYFSETQRNKGNFPGRFSGRQFSNSRSEMNVSTLELGDSALYLCASSSIPGPEETQYFGPGTRLLVL.

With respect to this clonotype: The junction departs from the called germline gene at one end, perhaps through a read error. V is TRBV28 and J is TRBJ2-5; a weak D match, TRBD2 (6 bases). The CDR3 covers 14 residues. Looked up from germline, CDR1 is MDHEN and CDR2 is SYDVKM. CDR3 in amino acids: CASSLEGRSGEQLF. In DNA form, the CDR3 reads TGTGCCAGCAGTTTGGAGGGACGGTCTGGTGAGCAGCTCTTC.

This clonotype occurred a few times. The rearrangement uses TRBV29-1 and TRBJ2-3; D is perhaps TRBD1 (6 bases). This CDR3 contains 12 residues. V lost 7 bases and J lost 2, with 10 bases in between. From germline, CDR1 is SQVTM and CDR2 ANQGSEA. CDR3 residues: CSAYRDTDTQYF. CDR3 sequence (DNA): TGCAGCGCGTACAGGGACACAGATACGCAGTATTTT.

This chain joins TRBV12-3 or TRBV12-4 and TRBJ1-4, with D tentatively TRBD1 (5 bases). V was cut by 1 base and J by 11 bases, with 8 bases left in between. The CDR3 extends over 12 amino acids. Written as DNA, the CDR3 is TGTGCCAGCAGTTTAGGGGAGGGGAAACTGTTTTTT. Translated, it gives CASSLGEGKLFF.

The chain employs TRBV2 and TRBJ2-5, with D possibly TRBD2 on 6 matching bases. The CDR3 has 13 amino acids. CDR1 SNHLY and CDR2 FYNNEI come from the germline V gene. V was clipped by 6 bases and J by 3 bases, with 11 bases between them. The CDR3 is CASRVSGKETQYF. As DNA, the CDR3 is TGTGCCAGCAGGGTTAGCGGAAAAGAGACCCAGTACTTC.

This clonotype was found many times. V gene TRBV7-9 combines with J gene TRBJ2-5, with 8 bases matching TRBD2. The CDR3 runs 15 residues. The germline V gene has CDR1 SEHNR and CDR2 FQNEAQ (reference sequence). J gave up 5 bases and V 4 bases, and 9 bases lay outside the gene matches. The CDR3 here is CASSSGGVGGETQYF. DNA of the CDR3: TGTGCCAGCAGCTCCGGGGGGGTAGGCGGCGAGACCCAGTACTTC.

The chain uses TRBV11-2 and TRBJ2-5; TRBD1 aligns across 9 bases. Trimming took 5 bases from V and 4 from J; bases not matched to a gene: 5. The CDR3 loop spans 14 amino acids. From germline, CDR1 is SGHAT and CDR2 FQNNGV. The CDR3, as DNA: TGTGCCAGCAGCCGGACGGACAGGGGAGAGACCCAGTACTTC. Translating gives CASSRTDRGETQYF.

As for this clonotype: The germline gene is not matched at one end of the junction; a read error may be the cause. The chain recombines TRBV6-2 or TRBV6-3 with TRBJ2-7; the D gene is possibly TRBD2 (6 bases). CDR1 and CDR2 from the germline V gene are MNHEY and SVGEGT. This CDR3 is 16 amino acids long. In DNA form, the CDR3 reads TGTGCCAGCAGTTCCTTGAGGGTAGCGGAGGCCTACGAGCAGCACTTC. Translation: CASSSLRVAEAYEQHF.